This entry is about one T cell receptor (beta chain). What it recognizes is unknown. The data were obtained in a study of cytomegalovirus exposure and HLA in healthy donors. Findings and limits, study-wide: Among the sequence variants, a highly shared cluster was likely an artifact of sequencing. Association of a missense DCLRE1C variant with TCR beta V- and J-gene trimming was reported in a later analysis.

Trimming shortened V by 1 base and J by 4 bases, and 8 bases separated the two germline ends. The CDR3 has 15 amino acids. The germline gives CDR1 LGHNA, CDR2 YSLEER. This PCR relied on a set of 60 Vbeta primers and 13 Jbeta primers. How the authors handled the data: Later, some 75 million unique TCR beta chains were counted in an analysis, and approximately 9.9 million of them were shared. The data were produced by immunoSEQ multiplex PCR, yet TCRdb's version contains in-frame clones alone and is incomplete. From that table come the V and J calls and clone size; the DNA was used to work out D and trimming. The table has about 170,000 clones, 75% to 90% seen once; the top ten hold around 1.3%.

This chain uses TRBV4-3 with TRBJ2-6, with no clear D. What was sequenced was PBMCs. The TCR originated in a boy between 2 and 10 years old in good health and CMV-seronegative. The CDR3 spells CASSQGVAGANVLTF. In nucleotides, the CDR3 is TGCGCCAGCAGCCAAGGAGTAGCAGGGGCCAACGTCCTGACTTTC.